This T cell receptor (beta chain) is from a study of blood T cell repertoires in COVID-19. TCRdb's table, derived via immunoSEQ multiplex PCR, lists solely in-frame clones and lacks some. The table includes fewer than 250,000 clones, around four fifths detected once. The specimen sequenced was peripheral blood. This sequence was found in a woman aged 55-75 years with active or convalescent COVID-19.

The CDR3, as DNA: TGTGCCAGCAGCTTGTCCGGGTACACTGAAGCTTTCTTT. Protein sequence: CASSLSGYTEAFF. J is TRBJ1-1 and V is TRBV7-8; no definite D call. The CDR3 is 13 residues long. V was pared by 3 bases and J by 3 bases, with 8 bases between. CDR1 and CDR2 (germline): SGHVS, FQNEAQ. The variable domain in full, with the rest retrieved from reference TRBV7-8 and TRBJ1-1, is GAGVSQSPRYKVAKRGQDVALRCDPISGHVSLFWYQQALGQGPEFLTYFQNEAQLDKSGLPSDRFFAERPEGSVSTLKIQRTQQEDSAVYLCASSLSGYTEAFFGQGTRLTVV.